The sequence of this T cell receptor beta chain was determined in a study of blood T cell repertoires in COVID-19. Study background: Samples came from the United States, Italy and Spain, spanning acute and convalescent COVID-19. PBMCs, B-cell-depleted T cells, or T cells were the source of the cDNA or gDNA that made up the material.

The germline CDR1 and CDR2 sequences are SNHLY and FYNNEI. CDR3 length: 15 amino acids. V trimming: 7 bases; J trimming: 0 bases; junction bases outside the gene matches: 5. Authors' analysis steps: Amplifying reference gene primers gave estimates of nucleated cell counts. TCRdb keeps only in-frame clones here, not all; method: immunoSEQ multiplex PCR. V, J and clone size derive from that table, while D and trimming were established from the DNA sequence. In the table there are hundreds of thousands of clones, about nine tenths of which are singletons. This sequence joins TRBV2 and TRBJ1-1, with 10 bases identical to TRBD1. The sequence came from a woman younger than 45 with COVID-19, enrolled during active disease. Sequenced material: peripheral blood. The CDR3 DNA is TGTGCCAGCACAAGGACAGGGGGACTGAACACTGAAGCTTTCTTT. It codes for CASTRTGGLNTEAFF.